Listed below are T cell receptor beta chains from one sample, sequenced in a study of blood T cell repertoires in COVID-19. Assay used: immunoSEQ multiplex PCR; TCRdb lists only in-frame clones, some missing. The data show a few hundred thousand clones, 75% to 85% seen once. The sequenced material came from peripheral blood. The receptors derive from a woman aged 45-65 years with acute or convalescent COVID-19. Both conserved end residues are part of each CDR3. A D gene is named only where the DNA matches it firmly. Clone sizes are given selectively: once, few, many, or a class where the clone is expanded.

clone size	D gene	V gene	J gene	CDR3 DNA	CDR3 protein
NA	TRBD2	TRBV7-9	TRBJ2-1	TGTGCCAGCAGCTTAGATCTAGCGGGAGGTTTGAGGAATGAGCAGTTCTTC	CASSLDLAGGLRNEQFF
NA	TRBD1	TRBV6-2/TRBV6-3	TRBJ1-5	TGTGCCAGCAGTTATTTCGACAGGGGTGGCAATCAGCCCCAGCATTTT	CASSYFDRGGNQPQHF
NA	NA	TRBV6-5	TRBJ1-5	TGTGCCAGCAGTTACGACCTAGCCATCCCCCATCAGCCCCAGCATTTT	CASSYDLAIPHQPQHF
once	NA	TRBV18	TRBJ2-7	TGTGCCAGCTCACCATGGGGCGGTAGCTCCTACGAGCAGTACTTC	CASSPWGGSSYEQYF
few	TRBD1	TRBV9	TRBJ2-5	TGTGCCAGCAGCGTACAGACAGGGGCTAAGACCCAGTACTTC	CASSVQTGAKTQYF
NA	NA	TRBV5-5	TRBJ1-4	TGTGCCAGCAGCCCCTCCGGGTTCTCTAATGAAAAACTGTTTTTT	CASSPSGFSNEKLFF
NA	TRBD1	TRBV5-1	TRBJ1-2	TGCGCCAGCAGCTTGCCGACAGGGGCTGGCTACACCTTC	CASSLPTGAGYTF
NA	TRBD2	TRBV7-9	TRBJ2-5	TGTGCCAGCAGCTTAGCGTCCAGCGGGGGCCTCAGAGAGACCCAGTACTTC	CASSLASSGGLRETQYF
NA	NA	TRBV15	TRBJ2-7	TGTGCCACCAGCATAGAACGCATCCCCGGGGAGCAGTACTTC	CATSIERIPGEQYF
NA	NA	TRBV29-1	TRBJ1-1	TGCAGCGCGAAGACACCATTGAACACTGAAGCTTTCTTT	CSAKTPLNTEAFF
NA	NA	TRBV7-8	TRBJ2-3	TGTGCCAGCAGCTTAGGGTCCCGGAGAACAGATACGCAGTATTTT	CASSLGSRRTDTQYF
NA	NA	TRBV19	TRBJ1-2	TGTGCCAGTAGTACCTCCGACAGGATCGACTATGGCTACACCTTC	CASSTSDRIDYGYTF
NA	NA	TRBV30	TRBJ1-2	TGTGCCTGGAGTCGGGTAACCTATGGCTACACCTTC	CAWSRVTYGYTF
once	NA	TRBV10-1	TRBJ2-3	TGCGCCAGCAGTGAGTCGCGAGGGTCCTCTAGCACAGATACGCAGTATTTT	CASSESRGSSSTDTQYF
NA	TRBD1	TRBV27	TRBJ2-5	TGTGCCAGCAGTAAGAACAGGGGGCTGGGCCAAGAGACCCAGTACTTC	CASSKNRGLGQETQYF
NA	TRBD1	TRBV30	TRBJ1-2	TGTGCCTGGAGTGTGTCATCAGGGGGCGGTGGCTACACCTTC	CAWSVSSGGGGYTF
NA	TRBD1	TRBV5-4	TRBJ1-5	TGTGCCAGCAGCCCCGACAGGGATCAGCCCCAGCATTTT	CASSPDRDQPQHF
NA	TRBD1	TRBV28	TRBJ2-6	TGTGCCAGCGACACACCACAGGGGTCTGGGGCCAACGTCCTGACTTTC	CASDTPQGSGANVLTF
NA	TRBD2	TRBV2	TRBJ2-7	TGTGCCAGCAGTGAGGACGGCGGGAGTGTTTCCTACGAGCAGTACTTC	CASSEDGGSVSYEQYF
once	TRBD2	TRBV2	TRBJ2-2	TGTGCCAGCAGCTGGGACGGGGAGGGCACCGGGGAGCTGTTTTTT	CASSWDGEGTGELFF
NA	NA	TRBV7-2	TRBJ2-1	TGTGCCAGCAGCCCCCGAGAACGTATTTCTCTCAATGAGCAGTTCTTC	CASSPRERISLNEQFF
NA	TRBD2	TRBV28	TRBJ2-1	TGTGCCAGCTCGGCTAGCGGGGGAAATGAGCAGTTCTTC	CASSASGGNEQFF
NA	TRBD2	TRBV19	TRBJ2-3	TGTGCCAGTAGCCAGCGGGAGGGCCGAAAAGATACGCAGTATTTT	CASSQREGRKDTQYF
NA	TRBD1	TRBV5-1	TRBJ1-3	TGCGCCAGCAGCTTGGAAGGACAGGGGGTTGGAAACACCATATATTTT	CASSLEGQGVGNTIYF
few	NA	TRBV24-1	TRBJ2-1	TGTGCCACCAGTGGCGCGGAGAACAATGAGCAGTTCTTC	CATSGAENNEQFF
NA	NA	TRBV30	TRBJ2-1	TGTGCCTGGAGACGGGACTTTAGCTCCTACAATGAGCAGTTCTTC	CAWRRDFSSYNEQFF
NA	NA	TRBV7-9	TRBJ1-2	TGTGCCAGCAGCTATAATGGGCGGGCTGGCTACACCTTC	CASSYNGRAGYTF
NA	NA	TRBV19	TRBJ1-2	TGTGCCAGTAGTATCGGAACAGCCTATGGCTACACCTTC	CASSIGTAYGYTF
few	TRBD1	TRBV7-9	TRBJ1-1	TGTGCCAGCAGCCCCGGGACAGGGAGGGTTGCCACTGAAGCTTTCTTT	CASSPGTGRVATEAFF
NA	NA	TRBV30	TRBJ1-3	TGTGCCTGGAGAGAACAGGGTAGCTCTGGAAACACCATATATTTT	CAWREQGSSGNTIYF
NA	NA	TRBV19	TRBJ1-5	TGTGCCAGTAGTATCCAGGGCGGTCAGCCCCAGCATTTT	CASSIQGGQPQHF
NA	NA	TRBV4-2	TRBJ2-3	TGTGCCAGCAGCCAAGATTTCGGGGATACGCAGTATTTT	CASSQDFGDTQYF
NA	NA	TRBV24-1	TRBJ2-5	TGTGCCACCAGTGATTTGCAGGGGTACCAAGAGACCCAGTACTTC	CATSDLQGYQETQYF
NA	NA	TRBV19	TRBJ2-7	TGTGCCAGCAGCCGTGAGCGGGCCTACGAGCAGTACTTC	CASSRERAYEQYF
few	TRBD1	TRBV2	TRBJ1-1	TGTGCCAGCAGTGAAACCAGGGGGCGCAATGAAGCTTTCTTT	CASSETRGRNEAFF
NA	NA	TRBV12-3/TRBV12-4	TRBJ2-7	TGTGCCAGCAGTTTGGAGACAGTCCTGTACTTC	CASSLETVLYF
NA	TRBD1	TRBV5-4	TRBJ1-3	TGTGCCAGCAGCTTGGACGGACAGGGACACACCATATATTTT	CASSLDGQGHTIYF
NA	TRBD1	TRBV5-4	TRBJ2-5	TGTGCCAGCAGCTACGACAGGGGGTTTCAAGAGACCCAGTACTTC	CASSYDRGFQETQYF
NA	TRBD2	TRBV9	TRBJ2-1	TGTGCCAGCAGCGCTTCTAGCGGGGGGGCTGTAGAGCAGTTCTTC	CASSASSGGAVEQFF
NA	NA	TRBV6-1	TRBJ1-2	TGTGCCAGCAGTGACGGCGGGGAAGTCTATGGCTACACCTTC	CASSDGGEVYGYTF
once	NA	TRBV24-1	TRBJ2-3	TGTGCCACCAGTGACACTGGACAGAGCACAGATACGCAGTATTTT	CATSDTGQSTDTQYF
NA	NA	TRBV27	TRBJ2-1	TGTGCCAGCAGTTTGGACGGGAACTCCTACAATGAGCAGTTCTTC	CASSLDGNSYNEQFF
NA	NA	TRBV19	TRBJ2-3	TGTGCCAGTAGTATAGATAAACTAGCTACAGATACGCAGTATTTT	CASSIDKLATDTQYF
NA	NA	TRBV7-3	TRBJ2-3	TGTGCCAGCAGCTTAACAGGGGCCAGCACAGATACGCAGTATTTT	CASSLTGASTDTQYF